The 4 T cell receptor beta chains below all came from one sample that was sequenced in a study of vaccination and CD4 T cells after COVID-19. Antigens of these TCRs are unknown. The assay that was used to sequence DNA from cultured CD4+ T cells was the Oncomine TCR Beta short-read assay. TCRdb analysed the PCR reads with MiXCR anew, one entry per CDR3 protein. Of around 20,000 distinct CDR3 sequences listed, 26% were seen once; the top ten hold about a tenth. The treatment is: roughly ten-day PBMC culture with coronavirus spike peptide pools or control peptides (ViraFEST assay). Source material: cultured CD4+ T cells from blood. The receptors stem from a human donor with COVID-19.

The chain links TRBV7-3 to TRBJ2-2, with 8 bases identical to TRBD1. V was pared by 4 bases and J by 1 base, with 11 bases of the junction left unmatched. The germline V gene encodes CDR1 SGHTA and CDR2 FQGTGA. The length of the CDR3 is 18 residues. The CDR3 protein is CASSSHGPGTGNTGELFF. The DNA of the CDR3 is TGTGCCAGCAGCTCACATGGGCCCGGGACAGGGAACACCGGGGAGCTGTTTTTT.

By sample fraction, this clonotype is medium-sized. The rearrangement uses TRBV24-1 and TRBJ2-5, with a tentative D call TRBD2 (5 bases). V lost 4 bases and J 2 bases, leaving 13 bases between the germline ends. The CDR3 covers 15 residues. Germline V gene sequence: CDR1 KGHDR, CDR2 SFDVKD. The chain's CDR3 is CATSDPGPGQETQYF. Here the CDR3 DNA reads TGTGCCACCAGTGACCCCGGTCCGGGGCAAGAGACCCAGTACTTC.

This clonotype was seen a handful of times. The chain couples TRBV11-2 to TRBJ2-2, with D maybe TRBD2 (7 bases). The V gene's germline CDR1 is SGHAT and CDR2 FQNNGV. V was shortened by 6 bases and J by 0 bases, with 17 bases between the two germline ends. There are 17 residues in the CDR3. CDR3 amino acids: CASSGWRGGSNTGELFF. Here the CDR3 DNA reads TGTGCCAGCAGTGGTTGGCGCGGGGGCTCGAACACCGGGGAGCTGTTTTTT.

Notes on this clonotype: Given a much more abundant clone one base away, this may be a read error. The rearrangement joins TRBV20-1 to TRBJ1-3; 8 bases align to TRBD1. Germline V gives CDR1 DFQATT, CDR2 SNEGSKA (reference sequence). After removal of 3 bases from V and 3 bases from J, the junction contained 4 bases not matched to a gene. The CDR3 consists of 14 residues. CDR3 in DNA: TGCAGTGCTAGTGTCAGGGGGCATGGAAACACCATATATTTT. Translation gives CSASVRGHGNTIYF.